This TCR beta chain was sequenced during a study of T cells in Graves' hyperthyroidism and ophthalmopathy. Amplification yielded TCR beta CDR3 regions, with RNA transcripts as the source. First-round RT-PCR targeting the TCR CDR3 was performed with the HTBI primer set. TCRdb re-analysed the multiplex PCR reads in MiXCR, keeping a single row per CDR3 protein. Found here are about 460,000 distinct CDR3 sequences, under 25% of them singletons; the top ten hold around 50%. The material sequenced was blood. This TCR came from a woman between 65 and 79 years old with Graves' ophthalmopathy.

This CDR3 is CASTLTGLFQYF. DNA of the CDR3: TGTGCCAGCACCCTGACAGGGTTGTTCCAGTACTTC. The chain recombines TRBV25-1 with TRBJ2-5; 7 bases agree with TRBD1. V lost 7 bases and J lost 10; bases outside the gene matches: 9. The CDR3 extends over 12 amino acids. CDR1 and CDR2 from the germline V gene are MGHDK and SYGVNS. Using reference TRBV25-1 and TRBJ2-5 for the parts outside the CDR3, the full variable domain is EADIYQTPRYLVIGTGKKITLECSQTMGHDKMYWYQQDPGMELHLIHYSYGVNSTEKGDLSSESTVSRIRTEHFPLTLESARPSHTSQYLCASTLTGLFQYFGPGTRLLVL.